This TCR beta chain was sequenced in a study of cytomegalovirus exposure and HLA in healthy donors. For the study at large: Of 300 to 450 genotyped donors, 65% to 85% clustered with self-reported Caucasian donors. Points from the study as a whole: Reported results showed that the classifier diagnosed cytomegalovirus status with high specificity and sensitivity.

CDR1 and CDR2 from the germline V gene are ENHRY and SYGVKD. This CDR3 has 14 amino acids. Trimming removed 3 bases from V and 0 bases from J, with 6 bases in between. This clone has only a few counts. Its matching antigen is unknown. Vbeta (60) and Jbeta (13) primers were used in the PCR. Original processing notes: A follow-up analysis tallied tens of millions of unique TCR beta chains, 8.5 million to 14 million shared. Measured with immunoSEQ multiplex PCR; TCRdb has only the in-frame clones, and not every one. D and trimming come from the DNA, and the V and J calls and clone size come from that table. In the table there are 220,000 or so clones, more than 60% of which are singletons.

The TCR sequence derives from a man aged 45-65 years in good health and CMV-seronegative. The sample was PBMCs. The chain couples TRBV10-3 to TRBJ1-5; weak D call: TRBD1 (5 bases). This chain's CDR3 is CAISDRASNQPQHF. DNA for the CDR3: TGTGCCATCAGTGACAGGGCTAGCAATCAGCCCCAGCATTTT.